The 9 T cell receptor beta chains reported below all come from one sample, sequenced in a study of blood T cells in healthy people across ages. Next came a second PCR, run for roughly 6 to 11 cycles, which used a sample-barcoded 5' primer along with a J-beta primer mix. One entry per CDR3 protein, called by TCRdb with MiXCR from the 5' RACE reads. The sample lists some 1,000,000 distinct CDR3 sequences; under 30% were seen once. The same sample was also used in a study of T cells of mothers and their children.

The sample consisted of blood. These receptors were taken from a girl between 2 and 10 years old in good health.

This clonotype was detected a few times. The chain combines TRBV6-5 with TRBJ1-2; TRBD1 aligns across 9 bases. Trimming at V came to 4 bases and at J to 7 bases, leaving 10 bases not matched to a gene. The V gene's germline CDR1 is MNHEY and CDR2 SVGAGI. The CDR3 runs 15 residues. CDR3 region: CASSSPGQGGAGYTF. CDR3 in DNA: TGTGCCAGCAGTTCCCCGGGACAGGGAGGGGCTGGCTACACCTTC.

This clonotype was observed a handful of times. This CDR3 is CSVVMGQGAGELFF. The CDR3 DNA reads TGCAGCGTTGTGATGGGACAGGGGGCAGGGGAGCTGTTTTTT. The rearrangement joins TRBV29-1 to TRBJ2-2, with 12 bases fitting TRBD1. The CDR3 consists of 14 residues. The V gene end was trimmed by 4 bases and the J gene end by 8 bases; junction bases not matched to a gene: 5. The germline gives CDR1 SQVTM, CDR2 ANQGSEA.

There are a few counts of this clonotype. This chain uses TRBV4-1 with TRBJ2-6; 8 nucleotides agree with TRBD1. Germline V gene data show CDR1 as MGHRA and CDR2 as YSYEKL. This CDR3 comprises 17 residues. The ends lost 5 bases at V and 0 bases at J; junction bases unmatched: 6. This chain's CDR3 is CASSKGQEVSGANVLTF. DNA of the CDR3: TGCGCCAGCAGCAAGGGACAGGAAGTCTCTGGGGCCAACGTCCTGACTTTC.

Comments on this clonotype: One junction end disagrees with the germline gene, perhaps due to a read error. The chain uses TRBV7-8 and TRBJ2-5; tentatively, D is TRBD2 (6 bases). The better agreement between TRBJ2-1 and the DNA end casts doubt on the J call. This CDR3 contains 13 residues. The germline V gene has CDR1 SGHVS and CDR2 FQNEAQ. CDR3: CAGSFFAGNEQFF. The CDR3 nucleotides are TGTGCCGGCAGCTTCTTTGCGGGAAATGAGCAGTTCTTC.

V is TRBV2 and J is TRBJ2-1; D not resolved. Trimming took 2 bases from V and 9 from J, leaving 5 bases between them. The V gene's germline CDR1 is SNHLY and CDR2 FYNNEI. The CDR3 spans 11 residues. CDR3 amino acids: CASSEYGEQFF. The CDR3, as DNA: TGTGCCAGCAGTGAATACGGTGAGCAGTTCTTC.

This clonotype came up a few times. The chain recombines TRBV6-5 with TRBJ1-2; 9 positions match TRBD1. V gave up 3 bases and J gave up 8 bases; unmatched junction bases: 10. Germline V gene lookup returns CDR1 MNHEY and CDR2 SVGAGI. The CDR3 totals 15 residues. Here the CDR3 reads CASSYVPGQGDGYTF. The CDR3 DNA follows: TGTGCCAGCAGTTATGTCCCGGGACAGGGCGACGGCTACACCTTC.

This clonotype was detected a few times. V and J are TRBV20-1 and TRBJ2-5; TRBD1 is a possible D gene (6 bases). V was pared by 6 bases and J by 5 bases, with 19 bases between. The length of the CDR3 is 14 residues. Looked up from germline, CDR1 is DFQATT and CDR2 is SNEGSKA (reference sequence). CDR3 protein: CSAPLAGDGETQYF. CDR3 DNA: TGCAGTGCCCCACTGGCAGGGGATGGGGAGACCCAGTACTTC.

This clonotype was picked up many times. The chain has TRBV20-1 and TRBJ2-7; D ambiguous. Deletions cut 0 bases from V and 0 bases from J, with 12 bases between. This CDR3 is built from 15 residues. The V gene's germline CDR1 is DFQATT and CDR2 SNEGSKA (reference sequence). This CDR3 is CSARDARLGSYEQYF. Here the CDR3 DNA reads TGCAGTGCTAGAGACGCCCGGTTAGGCTCCTACGAGCAGTACTTC.

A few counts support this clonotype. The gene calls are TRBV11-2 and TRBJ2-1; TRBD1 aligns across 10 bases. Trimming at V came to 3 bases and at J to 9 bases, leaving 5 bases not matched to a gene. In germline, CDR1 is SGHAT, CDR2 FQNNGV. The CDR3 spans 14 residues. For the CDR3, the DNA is TGTGCCAGCAGCTTCGGGACAGGGGCCGGTGAGCAGTTCTTC. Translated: CASSFGTGAGEQFF.